This is a list of T cell receptor beta chains from one sample in a study of blood T cell repertoires in COVID-19. Only in-frame clones appear in the TCRdb table, and some are missing; sequencing was by immunoSEQ multiplex PCR. The sample holds fewer than 40,000 clones; around 89% are singletons and the top ten take 1.5% to 1.9%. The specimen sequenced was peripheral blood. These receptors all stem from a man in his 60s with active COVID-19. Both conserved end residues are part of each CDR3. A D gene is named only where the DNA matches it firmly. Clone size is given for some rows only: seen once, a few or many times, or a class if the clone is expanded.

j_call clone_size v_call d_call cdr3_aa cdr3_nt
TRBJ2-1 - TRBV7-2 TRBD2 CASSRIGGVYNEQFF TGTGCCAGCAGCCGGATCGGGGGGGTCTACAATGAGCAGTTCTTC
TRBJ2-7 - TRBV6-5 - CASRSTQGIPHEQYF TGTGCCAGCAGATCCACACAGGGCATTCCCCACGAGCAGTACTTC
TRBJ2-2 - TRBV5-4 TRBD2 CASRPGGTNTGELFF TGTGCCAGCAGACCCGGGGGGACGAACACCGGGGAGCTGTTTTTT
TRBJ1-1 - TRBV23-1 TRBD1 CASSTGGTEAFF TGCGCCAGCAGTACAGGGGGGACTGAAGCTTTCTTT
TRBJ1-2 - TRBV7-2 TRBD1 CASSSQGAGGGYTF TGTGCCAGCAGCTCTCAGGGGGCCGGGGGGGGCTACACCTTC
TRBJ2-1 - TRBV4-2 - CASSLTSYNEQFF TGTGCCAGCAGCCTTACTTCCTACAATGAGCAGTTCTTC
TRBJ1-1 - TRBV5-4 TRBD1 CASRPGGGGGTEAFF TGTGCCAGCAGACCAGGGGGCGGAGGGGGCACTGAAGCTTTCTTT
TRBJ2-7 - TRBV4-3 - CASSQEWGPTYEQYF TGCGCCAGCAGCCAAGAGTGGGGGCCAACCTACGAGCAGTACTTC
TRBJ2-1 once TRBV6-6 - CAIATGYNEQFF TGTGCCATCGCGACAGGCTACAATGAGCAGTTCTTC
TRBJ1-6 once TRBV5-1 TRBD1 CASSLGTGDSPLHF TGCGCCAGCAGCTTAGGGACAGGGGATTCACCCCTCCACTTT
TRBJ2-7 - TRBV7-2 - CASSLGLHSYEQYF TGTGCCAGCAGCTTAGGACTACACTCCTACGAGCAGTACTTC
TRBJ2-1 - TRBV11-2 TRBD2 CASSYGDLAGGPREQFF TGTGCCAGCAGCTACGGCGATCTAGCGGGGGGGCCCCGGGAGCAGTTCTTC
TRBJ1-5 - TRBV9 TRBD1 CASSAGQLSNQPQHF TGTGCCAGCAGCGCGGGACAGCTTAGCAATCAGCCCCAGCATTTT
TRBJ1-2 - TRBV24-1 TRBD1 CATSDPGGQDPYGYTF TGTGCCACCAGTGATCCGGGGGGACAGGACCCATATGGCTACACCTTC
TRBJ2-5 - TRBV9 - CASSVEYPGETQYF TGTGCCAGCAGCGTAGAATATCCAGGAGAGACCCAGTACTTC
TRBJ2-5 - TRBV5-1 TRBD1 CASSQAGGVTAQYF TGCGCCAGCAGTCAGGCAGGGGGTGTTACGGCCCAGTACTTC
TRBJ2-2 - TRBV24-1 TRBD2 CATRGSGEINTGELFF TGTGCCACCCGGGGGAGCGGGGAAATTAACACCGGGGAGCTGTTTTTT
TRBJ2-3 - TRBV3-1/TRBV3-2 - CASSQDAPTRPDTQYF TGTGCCAGCAGCCAAGATGCCCCAACTAGACCCGATACGCAGTATTTT
TRBJ2-7 - TRBV14 - CASSQDYPRDEQYF TGTGCCAGCAGCCAAGATTACCCGAGGGACGAGCAGTACTTC
TRBJ2-6 - TRBV4-1 - CASSLPGNSGANVLTF TGCGCCAGCAGCCTGCCCGGTAACTCTGGGGCCAACGTCCTGACTTTC
TRBJ1-5 - TRBV11-2 - CASSHSIKNQPQHF TGTGCCAGCAGCCACTCTATTAAAAATCAGCCCCAGCATTTT
TRBJ2-1 - TRBV2 - CASSPGYTYNEQFF TGTGCCAGCAGTCCAGGATACACCTACAATGAGCAGTTCTTC
TRBJ2-5 - TRBV2 TRBD1 CASSEGTDQETQYF TGTGCCAGCAGTGAGGGGACAGATCAAGAGACCCAGTACTTC
TRBJ2-1 - TRBV6-1 - CASSEEAVHNEQFF TGTGCCAGCAGTGAAGAAGCGGTCCACAATGAGCAGTTCTTC
TRBJ1-2 - TRBV5-6 TRBD1 CASSTTGDAGYTF TGTGCCAGCAGTACCACAGGGGATGCTGGCTACACCTTC
TRBJ2-2 - TRBV4-2 TRBD1 CASSQDLRGRLTGELFF TGTGCCAGCAGCCAAGATCTCAGGGGGCGTTTGACCGGGGAGCTGTTTTTT
TRBJ1-2 - TRBV27 TRBD1 CASISGGGGYTF TGTGCCAGCATTTCAGGGGGCGGTGGCTACACCTTC
TRBJ1-6 - TRBV4-3 - CASSQDSYSYNSPLHF TGCGCCAGCAGCCAAGACTCCTACTCCTATAATTCACCCCTCCACTTT
TRBJ1-6 - TRBV19 TRBD1 CASSAGQGRGSPLHF TGTGCCAGTAGTGCCGGACAGGGACGAGGGTCACCCCTCCACTTT
TRBJ1-1 - TRBV6-5 - CASSLGRANTEAFF TGTGCCAGCAGCCTGGGCAGGGCAAACACTGAAGCTTTCTTT
TRBJ1-1 - TRBV10-3 - CAISRGQEAFF TGTGCCATCAGCCGTGGGCAAGAAGCTTTCTTT
TRBJ2-7 - TRBV11-1 - CASSLALGGESYEQYF TGTGCCAGCAGCTTAGCGTTAGGGGGGGAATCCTACGAGCAGTACTTC
TRBJ2-2 - TRBV6-5 - CASSDKRAGELFF TGTGCCAGCAGCGACAAGCGGGCCGGGGAGCTGTTTTTT
TRBJ1-5 - TRBV19 - CASSRQPNQPQHF TGTGCCAGTAGTAGACAGCCGAATCAGCCCCAGCATTTT
TRBJ1-2 - TRBV12-1 - CASSPMAHSCNYGYTF TGTGCCAGCAGCCCAATGGCCCACAGCTGCAACTATGGCTACACCTTC
TRBJ2-2 few TRBV14 TRBD1 CASSLRTGNTGELFF TGTGCCAGCAGCCTTCGGACAGGAAACACCGGGGAGCTGTTTTTT
TRBJ1-1 - TRBV11-2 TRBD1 CASSRGTGFVTEAFF TGTGCCAGCAGCAGAGGGACAGGGTTTGTCACTGAAGCTTTCTTT
TRBJ2-1 - TRBV24-1 TRBD1 CATCKGTGGMDEQFF TGTGCCACCTGCAAGGGGACAGGGGGCATGGATGAGCAGTTCTTC
TRBJ2-7 once TRBV3-1/TRBV3-2 TRBD2 CASSRLAAESYEQYF TGTGCCAGCAGCCGTCTAGCGGCAGAATCCTACGAGCAGTACTTC
TRBJ1-5 - TRBV30 - CAWTQNGGGQPQHF TGTGCCTGGACCCAAAATGGGGGGGGCCAGCCCCAGCATTTT
TRBJ1-1 - TRBV21-1 - CASSNVPTGGYGLAFF TGTGCCAGCAGTAACGTACCTACGGGGGGCTATGGGTTAGCTTTCTTT
TRBJ2-2 once TRBV7-3 TRBD1 CASSSRTGYTGELFF TGTGCCAGCAGCTCCCGGACAGGGTACACCGGGGAGCTGTTTTTT
TRBJ2-5 - TRBV6-2/TRBV6-3 - CASSLEETQYF TGTGCCAGCAGCCTAGAAGAGACCCAGTACTTC
TRBJ2-2 - TRBV11-3 - CASSLVRVSGELFF TGTGCCAGCAGCTTAGTCAGGGTTTCGGGGGAGCTGTTTTTT
TRBJ2-5 - TRBV13 - CASSLGRDNQETQYF TGTGCCAGCAGCTTAGGCCGGGACAACCAAGAGACCCAGTACTTC
TRBJ1-1 - TRBV3-1/TRBV3-2 TRBD1 CASSQVPLGQGLVNTEAFF TGTGCCAGCAGCCAAGTCCCGCTCGGACAGGGCCTCGTGAACACTGAAGCTTTCTTT
TRBJ2-1 - TRBV15 TRBD2 CATSRARGTSARIYNEQFF TGTGCCACCAGCAGAGCGAGGGGGACTAGCGCACGAATCTACAATGAGCAGTTCTTC
TRBJ1-3 - TRBV18 - CASSPTGSYRGNTIYF TGTGCCAGCTCACCGACAGGATCGTACCGGGGAAACACCATATATTTT
TRBJ2-3 - TRBV19 - CASSIQASTDTQYF TGTGCCAGTAGTATTCAGGCAAGCACAGATACGCAGTATTTT
TRBJ1-3 - TRBV10-3 - CAIRADSGNTIYF TGTGCCATCAGGGCCGACTCTGGAAACACCATATATTTT
TRBJ2-1 - TRBV11-2 TRBD1 CASSLGQGAVNEQFF TGTGCCAGCAGCTTAGGACAGGGGGCAGTCAATGAGCAGTTCTTC
TRBJ2-3 - TRBV5-1 TRBD1 CASRTDRGTDTQYF TGCGCCAGCAGAACCGACAGGGGGACAGATACGCAGTATTTT
TRBJ2-2 - TRBV3-1/TRBV3-2 TRBD2 CASSQASGGGTGELFF TGTGCCAGCAGCCAAGCTAGCGGGGGAGGCACCGGGGAGCTGTTTTTT